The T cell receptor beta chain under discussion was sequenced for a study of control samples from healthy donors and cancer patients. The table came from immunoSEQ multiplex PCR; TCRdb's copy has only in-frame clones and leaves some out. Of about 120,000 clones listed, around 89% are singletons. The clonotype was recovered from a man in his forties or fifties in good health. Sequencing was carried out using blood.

The CDR3 DNA reads as TGTGCCACCAGTGGAGGGAGGGCCTATGGCTACACCTTC. Translated: CATSGGRAYGYTF. The V gene is TRBV24-1, the J gene TRBJ1-2; D is uncertain. V was trimmed by 5 bases and J by 4 bases, leaving 10 bases between them. This CDR3 region has 13 residues. Germline assignment: CDR1 KGHDR and CDR2 SFDVKD.